This T cell receptor (beta chain) was sequenced for a study of blood T cell repertoires in COVID-19. As for the study in general: From the United States, Italy and Spain came samples of acute and convalescent COVID-19.

Adults between roughly 18 and 90 years of age took part from fewer than 30 US areas. For recovered donors of Cohort 3, there were two negative PCRs, clearance, or symptom resolution. Germline V gives CDR1 SGHTA, CDR2 FQGNSA. This CDR3 has 12 residues. Trimming removed 6 bases from V and 8 bases from J, with 13 bases in between. The data were produced by immunoSEQ multiplex PCR, yet TCRdb's version contains in-frame clones alone and is incomplete. Among about 310,000 clones listed, over 80% were seen once. The receptor comes from a woman younger than 35 who had recovered from COVID-19. This chain joins TRBV7-2 and TRBJ1-2; D gene unclear. The material sequenced was PBMCs or T cells enriched from blood (not recorded which). The CDR3 nucleotides are TGTGCCAGCAGTCTTTCCCAACTCGGCTACACCTTC. Its protein product is CASSLSQLGYTF. The full variable domain, with the rest looked up from reference TRBV7-2 and TRBJ1-2, is GAGVSQSPSNKVTEKGKDVELRCDPISGHTALYWYRQSLGQGLEFLIYFQGNSAPDKSGLPSDRFSAERTGGSVSTLTIQRTQQEDSAVYLCASSLSQLGYTFGSGTRLTVV.